The 4 T cell receptor beta chains listed next were all sequenced from one sample in a study of blood T cell repertoires in COVID-19. The repertoire was sequenced with immunoSEQ multiplex PCR; TCRdb's copy has only in-frame clones and lacks some. This repertoire shows roughly 150,000 clones, around 87% found once; its top ten account for 2% to 3%. The sequenced sample was peripheral blood. Every receptor here comes from a woman older than 75 with COVID-19, enrolled during active disease.

CDR3 nucleotides: TGTGCCAGCAGTTACGGGGGACAGGGAAACACTGAAGCTTTCTTT. Protein sequence: CASSYGGQGNTEAFF. The chain employs TRBV6-2 or TRBV6-3 and TRBJ1-1; 9 nucleotides line up with TRBD1. This CDR3 is 15 amino acids long. CDR1 and CDR2 (germline): MNHEY, SVGEGT. V gave up 2 bases and J gave up 2 bases; unmatched junction bases: 3.

This sequence joins TRBV9 and TRBJ1-2, with TRBD1 identical over 8 bases. The CDR3 sequence is 17 residues long. The trim removed 3 bases at V and 3 bases at J, leaving 13 bases unmatched. CDR1 and CDR2 (germline): SGDLS, YYNGEE. The CDR3 bases are TGTGCCAGCAGCGCGTTACCGGGACAGGAGTTTTACTATGGCTACACCTTC. Translation gives CASSALPGQEFYYGYTF.

This clone has a single count. The chain recombines TRBV7-9 with TRBJ1-3, with D tentatively TRBD1 (6 bases). The CDR3 is made up of 14 amino acids. The V gene lost 4 bases and the J gene lost 7 bases, with 14 bases spanning the gap. Germline CDR1 SEHNR, CDR2 FQNEAQ (reference sequence). The CDR3 region has the DNA TGTGCCAGCAGCTCACACGACAGGAGCAACACCATATATTTT. It codes for CASSSHDRSNTIYF.

The chain recombines TRBV11-2 with TRBJ2-1, with a tentative D call TRBD2 (6 bases). The CDR3 contains 14 residues. Germline CDR1 reads SGHAT; CDR2 reads FQNNGV. V lost 3 bases, J lost 1 base, and 7 bases lay in between. CDR3 protein: CASSFAGSYNEQFF. In DNA, the CDR3 is TGTGCCAGCAGCTTCGCGGGGTCCTACAATGAGCAGTTCTTC.